Listed here are 9 T cell receptor beta chains from one sample, sequenced in a study of naive and memory T cell subsets (dated by TCRdb to 2017 to 2019). Library preparation used UMI-ligation and nested PCR. The sequencer listed for this sample is Illumina MiSeq. An equimolar mix of two oligonucleotides covering both TRBC1 and TRBC2 was used as the beta constant-region primer. The ligated cDNA went through four rounds of PCR with nested alpha and beta constant-region primers together with the SP2 primer. In-frame beta chains were kept once TCRdb had trimmed the public reads at Q25 with fastp and called clones with MiXCR. Each CDR3 protein gets just one entry, which takes the most common genes and DNA from the rows behind it. The sample table lists 1,400 to 1,500 distinct CDR3 sequences, around 7% of them with a count of one. Around 84% of the sample goes to the ten largest clones. Sequencing input: CD8+ TEMRA cells from blood. This specimen's cell subset or site label, interpreted: effector memory re-expressing CD45RA, CD45RA+ CD27-. The receptor source for this set is a human donor in good health.

This chain joins TRBV14 and TRBJ1-2; D is unresolved. V was shortened by 0 bases and J by 0 bases, with 8 bases between the two germline ends. The CDR3 runs to 15 residues. CDR1 SGHDN and CDR2 FVKESK come from the germline V gene. CDR3 DNA sequence: TGTGCCAGCAGCCAAGAAGTATCACCTAACTATGGCTACACCTTC. Protein sequence: CASSQEVSPNYGYTF.

The chain employs TRBV10-3 and TRBJ2-7, with 7 bases aligning to TRBD1. Germline CDR1 and CDR2: ENHRY and SYGVKD. Trimming took 0 bases from V and 6 from J; bases not matched to a gene: 5. This CDR3 is 14 amino acids long. The CDR3 loop is CAISESNNRGEQYF. CDR3 DNA: TGTGCCATCAGTGAGTCGAACAACAGGGGCGAGCAGTACTTC.

DNA for the CDR3: TGTGCCAGCACTTGGACTCGGGAGACCCAGTACTTC. It translates to CASTWTRETQYF. V gene TRBV2 combines with J gene TRBJ2-5, with a weak D call TRBD2 (5 bases). Germline CDR1 and CDR2: SNHLY and FYNNEI. Trimming left V 7 bases short and J 5 bases short, with 11 bases between. This CDR3 region has 12 residues.

V is TRBV7-9 and J is TRBJ1-2; tentative D call: TRBD1 (5 bases). CDR1 is SEHNR and CDR2 is FQNEAQ in the germline V gene (reference sequence). The germline V and J ends were trimmed by 4 bases and 1 base, with 7 bases remaining between them. The CDR3 is 13 residues long. The CDR3 region has the DNA TGTGCCAGCAGCTGGGGACTTAACTATGGCTACACCTTC. This sequence encodes CASSWGLNYGYTF. The full variable domain, its missing parts supplied by reference TRBV7-9 and TRBJ1-2, is DTGVSQNPRHKITKRGQNVTFRCDPISEHNRLYWYRQTLGQGPEFLTYFQNEAQLEKSRLLSDRFSAERPKGSFSTLEIQRTEQGDSAMYLCASSWGLNYGYTFGSGTRLTVV.

This clonotype was recorded a few times. CDR3 region: CASSLFAGTSYEQYF. CDR3 bases: TGTGCCAGCAGTTTATTCGCGGGTACCTCCTACGAGCAGTACTTC. The genes are TRBV28 and TRBJ2-7; tentatively, D is TRBD2 (5 bases). The CDR3 is 15 amino acids. Germline CDR1 reads MDHEN; CDR2 reads SYDVKM. V lost 1 base and J lost 0, with 10 bases in between. Supplemented by reference TRBV28 and TRBJ2-7, the full variable domain reads DVKVTQSSRYLVKRTGEKVFLECVQDMDHENMFWYRQDPGLGLRLIYFSYDVKMKEKGDIPEGYSVSREKKERFSLILESASTNQTSMYLCASSLFAGTSYEQYFGPGTRLTVT.

By share of the sample, this clonotype is medium-sized. The chain is built from TRBV3-1 and TRBJ1-1; D is unresolved. Trimming removed 4 bases at V and 1 base at J, with 4 bases between. The germline CDR1 and CDR2 sequences are LGHDT and YNNKEL (reference sequence). CDR3 length: 12 amino acids. CDR3 sequence reads: CASSPSNTEAFF. The CDR3 DNA reads as TGTGCCAGCAGCCCTTCGAACACTGAAGCTTTCTTT.

This clonotype was detected a few times. The rearrangement joins TRBV5-4 to TRBJ2-7; D remains ambiguous. Germline values: CDR1 SGHNT, CDR2 YYREEE (reference sequence). V lost 0 bases and J lost 2, with 9 bases in between. The CDR3 loop spans 14 amino acids. The CDR3 DNA sequence: TGTGCCAGCAGCTTGGTGCAGGATCCCTACGAGCAGTACTTC. Protein product: CASSLVQDPYEQYF.

The J gene is TRBJ2-7, the V gene TRBV30, with TRBD2 as a possible D gene (7 bases). Trimming took off 0 bases at V and 6 bases at J, with 12 bases between the two ends. The CDR3 is made up of 13 amino acids. Germline V gene sequence: CDR1 GTSNPN, CDR2 SVGIG (reference sequence). The CDR3 region is CAWSVGGALEQYF. The CDR3 nucleotides are TGTGCCTGGAGTGTTGGGGGGGCGCTCGAGCAGTACTTC.

This clonotype was counted a few times. The chain joins TRBV20-1 to TRBJ2-3; no firm D call. Trimming stripped 3 bases from V and 2 bases from J, with 15 bases between. The CDR3 runs to 15 residues. Germline values: CDR1 DFQATT, CDR2 SNEGSKA (reference sequence). The CDR3 loop reads CSARTGPKLTDTQYF. CDR3 DNA sequence: TGCAGTGCTAGGACCGGGCCGAAGCTCACAGATACGCAGTATTTT.